In this sample, the clone carrying this T cell receptor (beta chain) turned up a few times. What it binds is unknown. This sample is drawn from a study of OX40 agonist ivuxolimab in advanced cancers. Study-wide results and limits: CD4+ and CD8+ T cells in blood underwent clonal expansion by week 6 at 0.1 to 3.0 mg/kg.

This CDR3 has 13 residues. Trimming cost V 4 bases and J 14 bases; bases outside gene matches: 11. Germline V gene lookup returns CDR1 SGHVS and CDR2 FQNEAQ. TCRdb keeps only in-frame clones here, not all; method: immunoSEQ multiplex PCR. The sample contains 85,000 to 100,000 clones, approximately 85% of which appear only once. The rearrangement joins TRBV7-8 to TRBJ2-4, with TRBD1 identical over 7 bases. This clonotype originated in an adult with an advanced solid tumor such as melanoma, head and neck, liver or kidney cancer. Sequencing was performed on CD4+ or CD8+ T cells sorted from blood, taken in a trial of the OX40 agonist ivuxolimab. The CDR3 sequence: CASSSVVATGKYF. In DNA, the CDR3 is TGTGCCAGCAGCTCAGTAGTGGCGACAGGGAAGTACTTC.